This TCR beta chain was recovered during a study of post-analysis software for immune sequencing data. Note on this clonotype: Its specificity is unknown.

Study results and limitations: Strong same-batch co-clustering of samples appeared with F measure clustering. Patients used about 5 TRBV segments, including TRBV5-6, TRBV5-1 and TRBV20-1, more often than controls. Controls significantly exceeded multiple sclerosis patients in normalized Chao1 diversity.

Germline values: CDR1 LGHNA, CDR2 YSLEER. CDR3 length: 16 amino acids. V dropped 4 bases and J dropped 3 bases, with 17 bases sitting between them. Unique-molecular-identifier-tagged TCR beta cDNA libraries were used. Each batch of roughly 0.9 to 10 million T cells produced hundreds of thousands of cDNA molecules. TCRdb processed the PCR reads anew with MiXCR; each CDR3 protein has one entry. This table holds hundreds of thousands of distinct CDR3 sequences, 55% to 70% found once. The clonotype was recovered from a girl aged 2 to 9 with multiple sclerosis. The rearrangement uses TRBV4-3 and TRBJ2-3; tentative D call: TRBD1 (5 bases). The specimen sequenced was blood. This CDR3 reads CASSPTSPAGTDTQYF. The CDR3, as DNA: TGCGCCAGCAGCCCGACTTCCCCCGCAGGGACAGATACGCAGTATTTT.